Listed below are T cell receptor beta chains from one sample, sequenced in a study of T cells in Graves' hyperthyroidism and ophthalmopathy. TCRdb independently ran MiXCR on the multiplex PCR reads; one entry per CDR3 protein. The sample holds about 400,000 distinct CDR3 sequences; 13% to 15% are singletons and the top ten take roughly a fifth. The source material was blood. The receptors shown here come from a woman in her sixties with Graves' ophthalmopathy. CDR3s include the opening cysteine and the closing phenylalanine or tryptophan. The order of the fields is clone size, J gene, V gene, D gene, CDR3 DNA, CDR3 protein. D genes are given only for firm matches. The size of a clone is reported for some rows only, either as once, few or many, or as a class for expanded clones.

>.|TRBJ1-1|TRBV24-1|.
TGTGCCACCAGTGCCGGGGGCGCGATCACTGAAGCTTTCTTT
CATSAGGAITEAFF
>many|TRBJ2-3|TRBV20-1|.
TGCAGTGCTAGTCTGCGTCGGGGCACAGATACGCAGTATTTT
CSASLRRGTDTQYF
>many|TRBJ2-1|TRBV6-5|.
TGTGCCAGCAGTTACTCATCGGGAGCCGCCAATGAGCAGTTCTTC
CASSYSSGAANEQFF
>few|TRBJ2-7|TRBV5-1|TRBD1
TGCGCCAGCAGCATGGACTGGGACAGGAGCTCCTACGAGCAGTACTTC
CASSMDWDRSSYEQYF
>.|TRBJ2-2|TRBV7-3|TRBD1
TGTGCCAGCAGCTCGTTCACCGGGACAGAGACCGGGGAGCTGTTTTTT
CASSSFTGTETGELFF
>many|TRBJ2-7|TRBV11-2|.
TGTGCCAGCACTCCGGGACTGACTTACTACGAGCAGTACTTC
CASTPGLTYYEQYF
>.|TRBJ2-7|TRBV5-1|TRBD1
TGCGCCAGCGGACAGGGAGGCGAGCAGTACTTC
CASGQGGEQYF
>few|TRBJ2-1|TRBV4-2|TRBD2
TGTGCCAGCAGCCAAGAGATTAGCGGGAGAAATGAGCAGTTCTTC
CASSQEISGRNEQFF
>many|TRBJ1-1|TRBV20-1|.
TGCAGTGCTAGAGGGACGGAGAGCACTGAAGCTTTCTTT
CSARGTESTEAFF
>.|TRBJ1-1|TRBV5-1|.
TGCGCCAGCAGGATTAACACTGAAGCTTTCTTT
CASRINTEAFF
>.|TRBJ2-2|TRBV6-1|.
TGTGCCAGCAGTGATTCGTGGCGCACCGGGGAGCTGTTTTTT
CASSDSWRTGELFF
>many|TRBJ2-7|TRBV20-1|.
TGCAGTGCTAGATCCGATTGGGGTAGCGAGCAGTACTTC
CSARSDWGSEQYF
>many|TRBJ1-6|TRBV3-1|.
TGTGCCAGCAGCCAATTATCCTATAATTCACCCCTCCACTTT
CASSQLSYNSPLHF
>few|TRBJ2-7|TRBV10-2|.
TGCGCCAGCGGGAGGTCTCAATACGAGCAGTACTTC
CASGRSQYEQYF
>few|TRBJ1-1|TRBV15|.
TGTGCCACCAGCAACATCCAGGGTTTATCCACTGAAGCTTTCTTT
CATSNIQGLSTEAFF
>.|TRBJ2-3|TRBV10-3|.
TGTGCCATCAGTGGGGGCGCAGCAGATACGCAGTATTTT
CAISGGAADTQYF
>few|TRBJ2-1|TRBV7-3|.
TGTGTCAGCAGCTTCGACCGGGGCAATGAGCAGTTCTTC
CVSSFDRGNEQFF
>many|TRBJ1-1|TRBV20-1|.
TGCAGTGCTAGAGATTCGGAAGGGGTTAACACTGAAGCTTTCTTT
CSARDSEGVNTEAFF
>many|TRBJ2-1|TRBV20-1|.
TGCAGTGCTAGACAGAGGTCCTACAATGAGCAGTTCTTC
CSARQRSYNEQFF
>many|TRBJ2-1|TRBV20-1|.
TGCAGTGCTTCGACGGGCATCAGCGCCTACAATGAGCAGTTCTTC
CSASTGISAYNEQFF
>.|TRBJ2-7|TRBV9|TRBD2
TGTGCCAGCAGTCCGGGACTAGCGATACATTTGAACGAGCAGTACTTC
CASSPGLAIHLNEQYF
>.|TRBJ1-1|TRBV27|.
TGTGCCAGCAGGCCTCTTTCGGACACTGAAGCTTTCTTT
CASRPLSDTEAFF
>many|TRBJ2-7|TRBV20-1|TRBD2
TGCAGTGCTCCTCCGGGGGGGCAGCACGGGTACGAGCAGTACTTC
CSAPPGGQHGYEQYF
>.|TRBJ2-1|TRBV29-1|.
TGCAGCGTCCTGAGCTCCTACAATGAGCAGTTCTTC
CSVLSSYNEQFF
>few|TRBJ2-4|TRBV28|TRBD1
TGTGCCAGCAGGATACAGGGGGGAAAAAACATTCAGTACTTC
CASRIQGGKNIQYF
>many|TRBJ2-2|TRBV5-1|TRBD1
TGCGCCAGCAGCCTAACAGGGGAGAACACCGGGGAGCTGTTTTTT
CASSLTGENTGELFF
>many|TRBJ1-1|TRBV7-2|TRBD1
TGTGCCAGCAGCCCACGGACAGGTGCGAACACTGAAGCTTTCTTT
CASSPRTGANTEAFF
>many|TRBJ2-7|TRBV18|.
TGTGCCAGCTCCTCCCTCGGAGGCACCTACGAGCAGTACTTC
CASSSLGGTYEQYF
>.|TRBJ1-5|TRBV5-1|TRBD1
TGCGCCAGCAGCTTGGAACCCTCAGGGACAGGGGGCAATCAGCCCCAGCATTTT
CASSLEPSGTGGNQPQHF
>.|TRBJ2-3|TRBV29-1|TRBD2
TGCAGCGTCCTCTTCAGCGGGAGTCCAGATACGCAGTATTTT
CSVLFSGSPDTQYF
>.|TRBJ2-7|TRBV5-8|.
TGTGCCAGCACCCTGACGTCATTCCACGAGCAGTACTTC
CASTLTSFHEQYF
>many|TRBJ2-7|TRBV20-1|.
TGCAGTGCTAGAGAGGCCGGGAGAAGAAACGAGCAGTACTTC
CSAREAGRRNEQYF
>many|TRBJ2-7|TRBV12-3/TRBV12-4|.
TGTGCCAGCAGTTTCGGGCGGTACTACGAGCAGTACTTC
CASSFGRYYEQYF
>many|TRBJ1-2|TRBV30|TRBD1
TGTGCCTGGAGTGGCCGACAGGGGCTGGCTGGCTACACCTTC
CAWSGRQGLAGYTF
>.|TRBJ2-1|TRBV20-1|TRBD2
TGCAGTGCGGGGAGGGAGGTCGAGAATGAGCAGTTCTTC
CSAGREVENEQFF
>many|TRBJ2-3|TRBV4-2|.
TGTGCCAGCAGCCAAAGGGGGGCTAGCACAGATACGCAGTATTTT
CASSQRGASTDTQYF
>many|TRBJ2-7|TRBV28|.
TGTGCCAGCACCCAGCCGGGGCCCCCCTACGAGCAGTACTTC
CASTQPGPPYEQYF
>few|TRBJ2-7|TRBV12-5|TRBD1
TGTGCTAGTGGTTCAACAGGGGGCGAATACGAGCAGTACTTC
CASGSTGGEYEQYF
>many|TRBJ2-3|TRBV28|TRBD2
TGTGCCAGCAGAGCTAGCGGGAGGCCAGATACGCAGTATTTT
CASRASGRPDTQYF
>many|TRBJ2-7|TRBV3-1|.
TGTGCCAGCAGCCAAGACGCAGGGACCAGGAGACTCTACGAGCAGTACTTC
CASSQDAGTRRLYEQYF
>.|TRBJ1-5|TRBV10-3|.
TGTGCCATCTGCCAGGGAGCCGGTCAGCCCCAGCATTTT
CAICQGAGQPQHF
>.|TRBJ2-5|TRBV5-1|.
TGCGCCAGCAGTAAAAACAGGGTCCTACAAGAGACCCAGTACTTC
CASSKNRVLQETQYF
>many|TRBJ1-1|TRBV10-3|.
TGTGCCATCAGTGAGTCGGTTGGCAGAACTGAAGCTTTCTTT
CAISESVGRTEAFF
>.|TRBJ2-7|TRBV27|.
TGTGCCAGCAGTTTACGGGCTAGCTTCTACGAGCAGTACTTC
CASSLRASFYEQYF
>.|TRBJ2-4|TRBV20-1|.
TGCAGTGCCGAAGGGGGAAGGAACATTCAGTACTTC
CSAEGGRNIQYF
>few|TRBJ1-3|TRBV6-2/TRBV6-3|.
TGTGCCAGCAGCCCCCGACCCCCGTCTGGAAACACCATATATTTT
CASSPRPPSGNTIYF